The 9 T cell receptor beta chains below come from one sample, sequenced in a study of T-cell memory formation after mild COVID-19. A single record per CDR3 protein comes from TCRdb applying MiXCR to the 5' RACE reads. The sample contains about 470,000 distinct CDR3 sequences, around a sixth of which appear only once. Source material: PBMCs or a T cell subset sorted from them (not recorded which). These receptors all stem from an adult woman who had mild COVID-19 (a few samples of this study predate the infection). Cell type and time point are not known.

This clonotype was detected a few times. The CDR3 reads CASSPREGVPYF. DNA of the CDR3: TGTGCCAGCTCACCACGTGAGGGAGTCCCGTACTTC. The V and J genes are TRBV18 and TRBJ2-7; tentatively, D is TRBD2 (5 bases). The CDR3 loop spans 12 amino acids. CDR1 is KGHSH, CDR2 LQKENI, per germline. V gave up 1 base and J gave up 12 bases, with 13 bases separating them.

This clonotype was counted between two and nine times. CDR3 region: CASSYVGGGGQPQHF. The DNA for the CDR3 is TGTGCCAGCAGCTACGTTGGGGGCGGTGGGCAGCCCCAGCATTTT. This chain joins TRBV5-5 and TRBJ1-5, with D maybe TRBD1 (6 bases). CDR1 and CDR2 from the germline V gene are SGHKS and YYEKEE (reference sequence). V gave up 3 bases and J gave up 7 bases, with 17 bases separating them. This CDR3 has 15 residues.

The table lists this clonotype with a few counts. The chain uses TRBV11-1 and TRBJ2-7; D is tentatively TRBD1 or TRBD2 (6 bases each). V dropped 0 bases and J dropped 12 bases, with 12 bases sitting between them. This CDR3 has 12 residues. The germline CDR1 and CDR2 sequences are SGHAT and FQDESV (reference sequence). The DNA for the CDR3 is TGTGCCAGCAGCTTAGCGGGGGGCCTACTGTACTTC. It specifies CASSLAGGLLYF. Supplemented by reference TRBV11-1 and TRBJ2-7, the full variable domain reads EAEVAQSPRYKITEKSQAVAFWCDPISGHATLYWYRQILGQGPELLVQFQDESVVDDSQLPKDRFSAERLKGVDSTLKIQPAELGDSAMYLCASSLAGGLLYFGPGTRLTVT.

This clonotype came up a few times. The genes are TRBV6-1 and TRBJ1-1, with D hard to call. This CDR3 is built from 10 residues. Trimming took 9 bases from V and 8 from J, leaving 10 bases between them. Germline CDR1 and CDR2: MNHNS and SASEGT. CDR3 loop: CASRWREAFF. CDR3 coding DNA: TGTGCCAGTCGATGGAGGGAAGCTTTCTTT.

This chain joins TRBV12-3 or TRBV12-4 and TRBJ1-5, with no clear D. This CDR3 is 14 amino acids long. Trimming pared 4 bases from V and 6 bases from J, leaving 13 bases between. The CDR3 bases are TGTGCCAGCAGTTCTCGGGAAATGGTTCAGCCCCAGCATTTT. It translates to CASSSREMVQPQHF.

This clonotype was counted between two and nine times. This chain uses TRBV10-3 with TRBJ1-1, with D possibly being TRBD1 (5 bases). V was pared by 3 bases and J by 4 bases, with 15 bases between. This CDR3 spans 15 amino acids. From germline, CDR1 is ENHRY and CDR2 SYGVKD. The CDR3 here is CAISDVVGGGTEAFF. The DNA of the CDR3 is TGTGCCATCAGTGATGTTGTCGGGGGTGGCACTGAAGCTTTCTTT.

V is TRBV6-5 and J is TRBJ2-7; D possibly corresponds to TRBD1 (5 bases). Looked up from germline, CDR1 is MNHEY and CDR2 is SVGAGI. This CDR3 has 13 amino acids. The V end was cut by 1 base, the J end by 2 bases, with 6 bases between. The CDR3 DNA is TGTGCCAGCAGTTACTGGGGCACCTACGAGCAGTACTTC. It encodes CASSYWGTYEQYF.

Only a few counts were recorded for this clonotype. The CDR3 reads CASSRTTPYNEQFF. The CDR3 coding sequence is TGTGCCAGCAGCCGGACTACGCCATACAATGAGCAGTTCTTC. This rearrangement joins TRBV5-4 to TRBJ2-1; a weak D match, TRBD2 (6 bases). This CDR3 is 14 amino acids long. V lost 4 bases and J 4 bases, leaving 12 bases between the germline ends. Germline V gene lookup returns CDR1 SGHNT and CDR2 YYREEE (reference sequence).

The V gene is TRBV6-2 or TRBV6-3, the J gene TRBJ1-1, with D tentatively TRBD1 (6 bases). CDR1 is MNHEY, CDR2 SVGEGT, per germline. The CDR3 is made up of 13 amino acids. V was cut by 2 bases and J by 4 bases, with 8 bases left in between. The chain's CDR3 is CASSYGTLTEAFF. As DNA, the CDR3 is TGTGCCAGCAGTTACGGGACACTCACTGAAGCTTTCTTT.